The 13 T cell receptor beta chains below all came from one sample that was sequenced in a study of radiotherapy plus CTLA-4 blockade in lung cancer. Profiling relied on immunoSEQ multiplex PCR, and the TCRdb table lists in-frame clones only, not all of them. The data hold about 87,000 clones, with around 84% observed a single time. The sequencing used peripheral blood, collected from a patient treated with radiotherapy plus ipilimumab. These receptors were obtained from a human donor with non-small cell lung cancer that progressed on radiotherapy plus ipilimumab.

This chain links TRBV5-1 with TRBJ2-3; 9 nucleotides align to TRBD2. The CDR3 is made up of 16 amino acids. V lost 4 bases to trimming and J lost 3 bases; unmatched junction nucleotides: 9. The germline V gene has CDR1 SGHRS and CDR2 YFSETQ. The CDR3 is CASSPPGSGRTDTQYF. CDR3 DNA: TGCGCCAGCAGCCCCCCGGGTAGCGGGAGAACAGATACGCAGTATTTT.

This clone was recorded only once. This chain uses TRBV6-6 with TRBJ1-1; 8 bases are a match to TRBD1. The CDR3 runs to 12 residues. J was trimmed by 11 bases and V by 4 bases; bases with no gene match: 6. Germline CDR1 is MNHNY and CDR2 is SVGAGI (reference sequence). CDR3 protein: CASSFLQGVAFF. In DNA, the CDR3 is TGTGCCAGCAGTTTTCTACAGGGGGTGGCTTTCTTT.

J is TRBJ2-2 and V is TRBV9; weak D call: TRBD1 (6 bases). Trimming stripped 3 bases from V and 0 bases from J, with 9 bases between. CDR3 length: 15 residues. Germline V gives CDR1 SGDLS, CDR2 YYNGEE. The CDR3, as DNA: TGTGCCAGCAGCGGGGGGCCCCCGAACACCGGGGAGCTGTTTTTT. Translated, it gives CASSGGPPNTGELFF.

The rearrangement links TRBV18 to TRBJ2-1; D is unresolved. The germline V gene has CDR1 KGHSH and CDR2 LQKENI. The CDR3 consists of 13 residues. V was cut by 0 bases and J by 12 bases, with 12 bases left in between. The CDR3 DNA follows: TGTGCCAGCTCACCACCGGAGACCGGAGCGCAGTTCTTC. Protein: CASSPPETGAQFF.

A word on this clone: A read error is likely here: a far larger clone is one base away. The chain recombines TRBV11-1 with TRBJ2-7; the match to TRBD1 covers 11 bases. The V gene end was trimmed by 3 bases and the J gene end by 1 base; junction bases not matched to a gene: 2. This CDR3 has 15 amino acids. CDR1 is SGHAT and CDR2 is FQDESV in the germline V gene (reference sequence). The CDR3 is CASSFGQGASYEQYF. The CDR3, as DNA: TGTGCCAGCAGCTTCGGACAGGGGGCATCCTACGAGCAGTACTTC.

The chain employs TRBV7-8 and TRBJ1-3; a possible D gene is TRBD1 (6 bases). Trimming shortened V by 5 bases and J by 1 base, and 15 bases separated the two germline ends. In germline, CDR1 is SGHVS, CDR2 FQNEAQ. The CDR3 extends over 16 amino acids. The CDR3 DNA follows: TGTGCCAGCAGCCCAGGACAGCTAACTTCTGGAAACACCATATATTTT. Its translation is CASSPGQLTSGNTIYF.

This rearrangement joins TRBV30 to TRBJ1-1; D is unresolved. Per germline, CDR1 GTSNPN and CDR2 SVGIG (reference sequence). The CDR3 runs 14 residues. The V end lost 2 bases, the J end lost 0 bases, and 10 bases lay between the germline ends. The CDR3 nucleotides read TGTGCCTGGAGTAGGGCCGCGGTGAACACTGAAGCTTTCTTT. This encodes CAWSRAAVNTEAFF.

The V gene is TRBV5-1, the J gene TRBJ1-2, with D possibly matching TRBD1 (6 bases). V lost 0 bases to trimming and J lost 4 bases, with 13 bases between them. CDR3 length equals 15 residues. Germline loops: CDR1 SGHRS, CDR2 YFSETQ. CDR3 DNA: TGCGCCAGCAGCTTGGTGGCCTCGGGGGCCTATGGCTACACCTTC. This sequence encodes CASSLVASGAYGYTF.

This chain joins TRBV9 and TRBJ1-2; D gene unclear. The CDR3 contains 14 residues. V was clipped by 3 bases and J by 1 base, with 10 bases between them. Germline values: CDR1 SGDLS, CDR2 YYNGEE. The CDR3 sequence is CASSGLNRNYGYTF. The CDR3 region has the DNA TGTGCCAGCAGCGGACTCAACCGTAACTATGGCTACACCTTC.

V and J are TRBV5-1 and TRBJ2-3; D is tentatively TRBD1 or TRBD2 (5 bases each). V was cut by 5 bases and J by 0 bases, with 16 bases left in between. From germline, CDR1 is SGHRS and CDR2 YFSETQ. This CDR3 spans 16 amino acids. As DNA, the CDR3 is TGCGCCAGCAGGGTTCGCGAGGGGCTGAGCACAGATACGCAGTATTTT. Encoded protein: CASRVREGLSTDTQYF. Full variable domain (outside the CDR3, taken from reference TRBV5-1 and TRBJ2-3): KAGVTQTPRYLIKTRGQQVTLSCSPISGHRSVSWYQQTPGQGLQFLFEYFSETQRNKGNFPGRFSGRQFSNSRSEMNVSTLELGDSALYLCASRVREGLSTDTQYFGPGTRLTVL.

The rearrangement links TRBV5-1 to TRBJ1-1, with D perhaps TRBD1 (5 bases). Germline-derived CDR1 and CDR2 are SGHRS and YFSETQ. The CDR3 spans 14 residues. V dropped 0 bases and J dropped 5 bases, with 11 bases sitting between them. In DNA, the CDR3 is TGCGCCAGCAGCTTGGTAGGGGTGGGTACTGAAGCTTTCTTT. Translating gives CASSLVGVGTEAFF.

The chain has TRBV5-1 and TRBJ2-7; 7 bases match TRBD2. The trim removed 0 bases at V and 6 bases at J, leaving 3 bases unmatched. Germline lookup yields CDR1 SGHRS and CDR2 YFSETQ. The CDR3 has 13 residues. CDR3 sequence reads: CASSLVVAGEQYF. CDR3 DNA: TGCGCCAGCAGCTTGGTGGTAGCGGGCGAGCAGTACTTC.

The chain recombines TRBV5-8 with TRBJ2-6; no reliable D call. The CDR3 spans 15 residues. Germline V gives CDR1 SGHTS, CDR2 YDEGEE. V was cut by 0 bases and J by 1 base, with 5 bases left in between. For the CDR3, the DNA is TGTGCCAGCAGCTTGGCCCTTTCTGGGGCCAACGTCCTGACTTTC. It codes for CASSLALSGANVLTF.